This T cell receptor (beta chain) was recovered during a study of graft-versus-host responses after intestinal transplantation (dated by TCRdb to the early 2020s). Background on the whole study: The transplants that recipients got were multivisceral, liver-intestinal, or isolated intestinal. To identify alloreactive clones, pre-transplant mixed lymphocyte reaction products were sequenced and compared with unstimulated pre-transplant donor and recipient T cells. A peak of at least 4% donor T cells among recipient peripheral blood mononuclear cells was the definition used for donor T cell macrochimerism. Every recipient was given anti-thymocyte globulin induction, then maintenance tacrolimus and steroids for around three years. A cohort of 24 intestinal transplant recipients, including one retransplant, was enrolled, and 3 patients lacking pretransplant specimens were excluded. Rather than going through the commercial service, samples from three later patients were sequenced in-house on an Illumina MiSeq and processed with MiXCR. After intestinal transplantation, graft-versus-host and host-versus-graft alloreactive T cell clones in the graft, circulation and bone marrow were tracked using bulk TCR-beta CDR3 sequencing.

Library prep was done by the immunoSEQ multiplex PCR assay. High-throughput TCR-beta CDR3 sequencing of genomic DNA from most patients was performed by Adaptive Biotechnologies. Turning to the authors' computational methods: TCR sequencing data were retrieved from Adaptive's ImmunoSEQ software for around 18 patients, whereas three other patients were processed with MiXCR and VDJtools. CDR3 nucleotide sequences shared by donor and recipient were removed because the origin of these sequences could not be assigned. To be classed as alloreactive, a clone needed at least 2-fold expansion over unstimulated cells and a minimum CFSE-low frequency of 0.002% (template counts) or 0.001% (read counts). A clone was considered mappable if detected in the sequenced pre-transplant spleen, lymph node, or MLR CFSE-low populations of the donor or recipient. The cumulative frequency of alloreactive clones was calculated as a percentage of all sequences, weighted by copy number. TCRdb obtained this table from immuneACCESS and retained in-frame rearrangements with V and J assigned. These tables miss some clones; where compared with another copy, unresolved V genes account for less than half of the shortfall, and the remainder is unexplained. V and J calls and clone size are given by that table; D and trimming were obtained from the DNA. This sample has 3,600 or so clones in its table, and about 75% of those were observed once. The ten largest clones add up to roughly 6.9% of the sample.

In the case of this clone: The target of this receptor is not known. No per-base quality is available; no much larger clone lies one base away.

V has 1 base trimmed and J has 3 bases trimmed; junction bases matching no gene number 4. The germline V gene yields LGHNA for CDR1 and YNFKEQ for CDR2. From the cysteine through the phenylalanine, the CDR3 covers 16 amino acids. Of the read, only the CDR3 DNA is kept; its 48 bases are in frame from base 1. The time point label, read with the paper, signifies: postoperative day 105 after intestinal transplantation (dayNNNN = postoperative day). Intraepithelial and lamina propria lymphocytes were isolated from graft specimens using dithiothreitol, EDTA incubations and collagenase D digestion. Bulk TCR-beta sequencing was performed on serial intestinal graft biopsy specimens collected as late as 600 days after transplant. What the study reported, not specific to this receptor: GvH clones were found in recipient bone marrow, and some of the GvH clones appeared earlier in ileal mucosa or blood, which is consistent with an intestinal mucosal origin. High GvH to HvG T cell clonal ratios were observed in the allografts of patients with donor T cell macrochimerism. The conclusions were limited by the relatively low number and heterogeneity of the intestinal transplant patients. Early after transplant, peak levels of circulating GvH clones were associated with declines in HvG clones.

The sample was ileum tissue, taken 105 days after intestinal transplantation. The rearrangement combines TRBV4-2 with TRBJ2-3, with 10 middle bases fitting TRBD1. The sequence derives from a human patient who received an intestinal transplant, so some T cells may come from the graft donor. The base sequence is TGTGCCAGCAGCCAAGGGGGACAGGGGAGGACAGATACGCAGTATTTT. Its translation is CASSQGGQGRTDTQYF.